This T cell receptor (beta chain) was recovered during a study of blood T cell repertoires in COVID-19. From germline, CDR1 is SGHRS and CDR2 YFSETQ. The ends were cut back, 4 bases at V and 1 base at J, with 15 bases in the middle. This CDR3 comprises 15 residues. Under the authors' procedure: How many nucleated cells were present was estimated from reference gene primer amplification. Produced via immunoSEQ multiplex PCR; TCRdb's table is partial and in-frame only. V, J and clone size are taken as reported in that table, and D and trimming were inferred from the DNA itself. The data contain roughly 120,000 clones, around 83% of them singletons.

The sequencing input was peripheral blood. The receptor was isolated from a man aged 35 to 55 with acute or convalescent COVID-19. The rearrangement links TRBV5-1 to TRBJ2-7; tentative D call: TRBD1 (7 bases). The DNA for the CDR3 is TGCGCCAGCAGCGCGGGACAGCCCTCTTCCTACGAGCAGTACTTC. This codes for CASSAGQPSSYEQYF.